The 22 T cell receptor beta chains in this list originate from one sample, sequenced in a study of graft-versus-host responses after intestinal transplantation. Processing of graft tissue released intraepithelial and lamina propria lymphocytes. Only in-frame clones appear in the TCRdb table, and some are missing; sequencing was by immunoSEQ multiplex PCR. The data hold around 13,000 clones, with over 70% observed a single time. The material sequenced was ileum tissue, taken 16 days after intestinal transplant. The source is a human patient who received an intestinal transplant, so some T cells may come from the graft donor.

This chain uses TRBV18 with TRBJ2-4, with 7 bases matching TRBD1. Germline V gene data show CDR1 as KGHSH and CDR2 as LQKENI. V shed 6 bases and J 5 bases; nucleotides not matched to a gene: 1. This CDR3 is 12 amino acids long. The CDR3 bases are TGTGCCAGCTCCGACAGGGAAAACATTCAGTACTTC. Translated: CASSDRENIQYF.

The chain carries TRBV4-2 and TRBJ2-3; TRBD2 matches 14 bases. Germline lookup yields CDR1 LGHNA and CDR2 YNFKEQ. The CDR3 length is 15 residues. J gave up 4 bases and V 4 bases, and 1 base lay outside the gene matches. The CDR3 DNA is TGTGCCAGCAGCCCGGGACTAGCGGGAGCAGATACGCAGTATTTT. Amino acid sequence: CASSPGLAGADTQYF.

The chain combines TRBV11-3 with TRBJ2-3, with 8 positions matching TRBD1. Germline V gene data show CDR1 as SGHNT and CDR2 as YENEEA. Losses at the gene ends were 5 bases for V and 3 bases for J; bases not matched to a gene: 1. CDR3 length: 13 residues. CDR3 sequence reads: CASSRQGTDTQYF. In DNA, the CDR3 is TGTGCCAGCAGCCGACAGGGGACAGATACGCAGTATTTT.

The V gene is TRBV6-1, the J gene TRBJ2-5, with 16 nucleotides matching TRBD2. Germline CDR1 is MNHNS and CDR2 is SASEGT. V shed 3 bases and J 2 bases; nucleotides not matched to a gene: 0. CDR3 size: 16 residues. For the CDR3, the DNA is TGTGCCAGCAGTGAGGGACTAGCGGGGGGGCAAGAGACCCAGTACTTC. Its protein is CASSEGLAGGQETQYF.

The genes are TRBV4-3 and TRBJ2-1; possible D gene TRBD2, 6 bases. This CDR3 spans 15 amino acids. Germline loops: CDR1 LGHNA, CDR2 YSLEER. Between the trimmed V and J ends, which lost 2 bases and 3 bases, there was a span of 11 bases. CDR3 bases: TGCGCCAGCAGCCAACTGTGGGGGGTCTACAATGAGCAGTTCTTC. Protein product: CASSQLWGVYNEQFF.

This clone was observed a single time. This chain joins TRBV6-5 and TRBJ2-1; 8 bases line up with TRBD2. The V gene end was trimmed by 4 bases and the J gene end by 8 bases; junction bases not matched to a gene: 7. The germline CDR1 and CDR2 sequences are MNHEY and SVGAGI. The CDR3 extends over 14 amino acids. Here the CDR3 reads CASSSGGAFDEQFF. CDR3 DNA sequence: TGTGCCAGCAGTTCGGGGGGGGCTTTCGATGAGCAGTTCTTC.

This chain links TRBV11-2 with TRBJ1-6; 8 nucleotides align to TRBD1. From germline, CDR1 is SGHAT and CDR2 FQNNGV. This CDR3 comprises 19 residues. J gave up 7 bases and V 9 bases, and 23 bases lay outside the gene matches. In DNA form, the CDR3 reads TGTGCCAGTAAACTTTCCTACTGGAGGACAGGGATCAAGAATTCACCCCTCCACTTT. It codes for CASKLSYWRTGIKNSPLHF. The full variable domain, in which reference TRBV11-2 and TRBJ1-6 provide the parts outside the CDR3, is EAGVAQSPRYKIIEKRQSVAFWCNPISGHATLYWYQQILGQGPKLLIQFQNNGVVDDSQLPKDRFSAERLKGVDSTLKIQPAKLEDSAVYLCASKLSYWRTGIKNSPLHFGNGTRLTVT.

The J gene is TRBJ2-3, the V gene TRBV4-2, with TRBD1 as a possible D gene (5 bases). Germline CDR1 LGHNA, CDR2 YNFKEQ. The CDR3 extends over 13 amino acids. Trimming shortened V by 4 bases and J by 3 bases, and 8 bases separated the two germline ends. The DNA of the CDR3 is TGTGCCAGCAGCCCAGGGCTTACAGATACGCAGTATTTT. It is translated as CASSPGLTDTQYF.

The rearrangement links TRBV5-1 to TRBJ1-5, with 9 bases identical to TRBD1. J was trimmed by 7 bases and V by 5 bases; bases with no gene match: 10. The CDR3 loop spans 15 amino acids. Germline CDR1 and CDR2: SGHRS and YFSETQ. CDR3 DNA: TGCGCCAGCAGAGGGGGACAGGGAATCGGACAGCCCCAGCATTTT. The encoded protein is CASRGGQGIGQPQHF.

The chain links TRBV18 to TRBJ1-2; 8 bases match TRBD1. CDR3 length: 13 amino acids. CDR1 KGHSH and CDR2 LQKENI come from the germline V gene. V dropped 3 bases and J dropped 4; count of bases not matched to a gene: 1. The CDR3 here is CASSPGQAYGYTF. DNA for the CDR3: TGTGCCAGCTCACCGGGACAGGCCTATGGCTACACCTTC.

The rearrangement uses TRBV5-8 and TRBJ1-1, with TRBD1 matching 10 bases. The ends lost 4 bases at V and 0 bases at J; junction bases unmatched: 9. The CDR3 has 17 residues. Per germline, CDR1 SGHTS and CDR2 YDEGEE. In nucleotides, the CDR3 is TGTGCCAGCAGCCTAGGACAGGGGGGCTTAATGAACACTGAAGCTTTCTTT. Protein product: CASSLGQGGLMNTEAFF.

The J gene is TRBJ1-3, the V gene TRBV6-1, with D uncertain. V was shortened by 8 bases and J by 2 bases, with 10 bases between the two germline ends. The germline gives CDR1 MNHNS, CDR2 SASEGT. CDR3 size: 13 residues. In DNA, the CDR3 is TGTGCCAGCTGCAGGATTCCTGGAAACACCATATATTTT. Amino acids: CASCRIPGNTIYF.

This clone has more than one count but fewer than ten. This chain links TRBV27 with TRBJ1-6; 9 nucleotides match TRBD1. Germline V gives CDR1 MNHEY, CDR2 SMNVEV (reference sequence). Losses at the gene ends were 3 bases for V and 9 bases for J; bases not matched to a gene: 6. The CDR3 runs to 15 residues. The CDR3 here is CASSFLTGGGSPLHF. CDR3 DNA: TGTGCCAGCAGTTTCCTTACAGGGGGCGGTTCACCCCTCCACTTT.

This clone was counted once. The chain carries TRBV7-2 and TRBJ2-5; 7 bases fit TRBD1. V shed 1 base, J shed 4 bases, and the junction held 12 bases outside the gene matches. CDR3 length equals 17 residues. The V gene's germline CDR1 is SGHTA and CDR2 FQGNSA. The chain's CDR3 is CASSLGRVRQGVETQYF. The CDR3 DNA reads as TGTGCCAGCAGCTTAGGGCGGGTGAGGCAGGGGGTAGAGACCCAGTACTTC.

The rearrangement uses TRBV9 and TRBJ1-3; tentative D call: TRBD1 (6 bases). Germline CDR1 is SGDLS and CDR2 is YYNGEE. V lost 0 bases to trimming and J lost 2 bases, with 15 bases between them. This CDR3 has 17 residues. CDR3 nucleotide sequence: TGTGCCAGCAGCGTAGAGGGGGGGGGCTTGGCTGGAAACACCATATATTTT. Translating it yields CASSVEGGGLAGNTIYF.

The chain is built from TRBV28 and TRBJ2-7, with D possibly TRBD1 on 6 matching bases. Looked up from germline, CDR1 is MDHEN and CDR2 is SYDVKM. V lost 4 bases, J lost 2 bases, and 9 bases lay in between. The CDR3 length is 13 residues. Written as DNA, the CDR3 is TGTGCCAGCAGTTACAACAGGGCCTACGAGCAGTACTTC. Translating gives CASSYNRAYEQYF.

The V gene is TRBV18, the J gene TRBJ2-7, with D perhaps TRBD2 (5 bases). Trimming stripped 3 bases from V and 2 bases from J, with 5 bases between. This CDR3 has 12 residues. In germline, CDR1 is KGHSH, CDR2 LQKENI. CDR3 bases: TGTGCCAGCTCACCCGGGACCTACGAGCAGTACTTC. Protein: CASSPGTYEQYF.

V gene TRBV18 combines with J gene TRBJ2-1; the match to TRBD1 covers 10 bases. The ends lost 3 bases at V and 7 bases at J; junction bases unmatched: 6. The CDR3 has 15 amino acids. Germline V gene lookup returns CDR1 KGHSH and CDR2 LQKENI. As DNA, the CDR3 is TGTGCCAGCTCACCGACGACAGGGGGCCAGAATGAGCAGTTCTTC. Protein sequence: CASSPTTGGQNEQFF.

This clone rates as medium-sized. The genes are TRBV28 and TRBJ2-7; 10 positions agree with TRBD1. Trimming took 2 bases from V and 2 from J; bases not matched to a gene: 0. The CDR3 has 14 residues. The V gene's germline CDR1 is MDHEN and CDR2 SYDVKM. The CDR3 protein is CASSLGTGAYEQYF. CDR3 nucleotide sequence: TGTGCCAGCAGTTTAGGGACAGGGGCCTACGAGCAGTACTTC.

The chain links TRBV7-9 to TRBJ1-1, with 7 bases matching TRBD1. J gave up 2 bases and V 6 bases, and 9 bases lay outside the gene matches. Germline V CDR1 and CDR2: SEHNR, FQNEAQ (reference sequence). This CDR3 region has 15 residues. The CDR3 reads CASRGPGTVNTEAFF. CDR3 bases: TGTGCCAGCAGGGGACCCGGGACAGTTAACACTGAAGCTTTCTTT.

The rearrangement links TRBV7-2 to TRBJ2-5; a possible D gene is TRBD1 (5 bases). The germline CDR1 and CDR2 sequences are SGHTA and FQGNSA. V gave up 0 bases and J gave up 5 bases, with 16 bases separating them. The CDR3 has 16 residues. In DNA, the CDR3 is TGTGCCAGCAGCTTAGCTTGGTGGGGCTCTTATGAGACCCAGTACTTC. Residues: CASSLAWWGSYETQYF.

The chain links TRBV6-5 to TRBJ1-5, with TRBD1 as a possible D gene (6 bases). Trimming took off 6 bases at V and 4 bases at J, with 16 bases between the two ends. This CDR3 comprises 15 residues. The germline V gene encodes CDR1 MNHEY and CDR2 SVGAGI. The CDR3, as DNA: TGTGCCAGCAGAAGTCGACAGGCGAGTAATCAGCCCCAGCATTTT. Translating it yields CASRSRQASNQPQHF.